These 30 T cell receptor beta chains share one sample of origin, sequenced in a study of T cell responses to AZD1222 COVID-19 vaccine. Sequenced by immunoSEQ multiplex PCR; TCRdb stores in-frame clones only, minus some. The table includes 150,000 or so clones, around 90% detected once. The sequencing used peripheral blood, collected on day 0 of AZD1222 vaccination. The receptors derive from an adult in good health.

The chain combines TRBV2 with TRBJ2-3; D not certain. Germline V CDR1 and CDR2: SNHLY, FYNNEI. This CDR3 spans 16 amino acids. V gave up 6 bases and J gave up 4 bases, with 20 bases separating them. Here the CDR3 DNA reads TGTGCCAGCAGCCCGACCTCTGGGAACGCGGCAGATACGCAGTATTTT. Translation gives CASSPTSGNAADTQYF.

The rearrangement links TRBV29-1 to TRBJ2-7; 7 bases are shared with TRBD1. CDR3 length: 13 residues. Germline V lookup: CDR1 SQVTM, CDR2 ANQGSEA. J was trimmed by 1 base and V by 6 bases; bases with no gene match: 6. Here the CDR3 DNA reads TGCAGCGTACCCAAACAGGGGTCCTACGAGCAGTACTTC. Translated, it gives CSVPKQGSYEQYF.

The table lists this clone with a count of one. CDR3 DNA: TGTGCCAGCGAGGGACAGGCCGGCTCTGGAAACACCATATATTTT. The encoded protein is CASEGQAGSGNTIYF. The V and J genes are TRBV2 and TRBJ1-3; 8 nucleotides match TRBD1. After removal of 8 bases from V and 0 bases from J, the junction contained 6 bases not matched to a gene. This CDR3 contains 15 residues. CDR1 is SNHLY, CDR2 FYNNEI, per germline.

The chain recombines TRBV9 with TRBJ1-2, with 7 bases identical to TRBD1. The CDR3 runs to 16 residues. V was clipped by 5 bases and J by 1 base; unmatched bases: 11. Germline V gene sequence: CDR1 SGDLS, CDR2 YYNGEE. Here the CDR3 reads CASRAAPGQSNYGYTF. CDR3 DNA sequence: TGTGCCAGCAGGGCTGCTCCGGGACAGAGTAACTATGGCTACACCTTC.

This chain joins TRBV7-8 and TRBJ1-5; D is undetermined. V lost 2 bases, J lost 7 bases, and 9 bases lay in between. The germline gives CDR1 SGHVS, CDR2 FQNEAQ. The CDR3 sequence is 13 residues long. CDR3 sequence (DNA): TGTGCCAGCAGCTTATTTCAGCGGCAGCCCCAGCATTTT. Translation gives CASSLFQRQPQHF.

This clone was seen a handful of times. The gene calls are TRBV5-1 and TRBJ2-7, with D possibly being TRBD1 (5 bases). V was clipped by 0 bases and J by 4 bases, with 5 bases between them. Germline V gene sequence: CDR1 SGHRS, CDR2 YFSETQ. The CDR3 is 12 amino acids. CDR3 sequence reads: CASSLDRYEQYF. In DNA, the CDR3 is TGCGCCAGCAGCTTGGACAGGTACGAGCAGTACTTC.

The chain joins TRBV18 to TRBJ2-3; D ambiguous. Germline V gene lookup returns CDR1 KGHSH and CDR2 LQKENI. V lost 3 bases and J lost 0, with 13 bases in between. The CDR3 length is 16 residues. The CDR3 nucleotides read TGTGCCAGCTCACCCGCATTCCTCCGAAGCACAGATACGCAGTATTTT. Its protein is CASSPAFLRSTDTQYF.

This sequence joins TRBV12-5 and TRBJ1-1; D is unresolved. This CDR3 region has 12 residues. Trimming stripped 4 bases from V and 8 bases from J, with 11 bases between. The germline gives CDR1 LGHNT, CDR2 FRNRAP. CDR3 amino acids: CASGSLGSEAFF. The CDR3 DNA reads TGTGCTAGTGGTTCTTTAGGTTCCGAAGCTTTCTTT.

The rearrangement uses TRBV6-6 and TRBJ2-2; possibly TRBD1 for D (5 bases). Germline lookup yields CDR1 MNHNY and CDR2 SVGAGI (reference sequence). V shed 0 bases and J shed 3 bases, with 5 bases lying between them. This CDR3 contains 14 residues. DNA of the CDR3: TGTGCCAGCAGTTACTCGACAGACACCGGGGAGCTGTTTTTT. It yields the protein CASSYSTDTGELFF.

CDR3 nucleotides: TGTGCCAGCAGTGAATGGGGACAGGGGGCAAATGAAAAACTGTTTTTT. Amino acid sequence: CASSEWGQGANEKLFF. The chain recombines TRBV2 with TRBJ1-4; 12 positions match TRBD1. V was pared by 2 bases and J by 5 bases, with 3 bases of the junction left unmatched. Germline loops: CDR1 SNHLY, CDR2 FYNNEI. The CDR3 is 16 amino acids.

V usage is TRBV15 and J usage is TRBJ2-1; D may be TRBD1 (5 bases). V lost 0 bases and J 8 bases, leaving 20 bases between the germline ends. CDR1 is LNHNV and CDR2 is YYDKDF in the germline V gene (reference sequence). CDR3 length equals 17 residues. CDR3 DNA: TGTGCCACCAGCAGAGATAACTGGCAGGGTGTCATCTATGAGCAGTTCTTC. It yields the protein CATSRDNWQGVIYEQFF.

The V call is TRBV10-1, the J call TRBJ2-7, with 9 bases that match TRBD1. The CDR3 is 15 amino acids. The germline V gene has CDR1 WNHNN and CDR2 SYGVQD (reference sequence). V gave up 6 bases and J gave up 6 bases; unmatched junction bases: 12. CDR3 sequence (DNA): TGCGCCAGCAGGGGACCGGGACAGGGATCTTCCGAGCAGTACTTC. Amino acid sequence: CASRGPGQGSSEQYF.

This clone has just a few counts. This chain connects TRBV10-3 to TRBJ2-7; TRBD1 is a possible D gene (5 bases). The length of the CDR3 is 14 residues. V was pared by 8 bases and J by 3 bases, with 17 bases between. CDR1 and CDR2 (germline): ENHRY, SYGVKD. CDR3 in DNA: TGTGCCATCGGATCGACAGTTGGGAACTACGAGCAGTACTTC. This encodes CAIGSTVGNYEQYF.

This clone was seen only a few times. The chain combines TRBV15 with TRBJ2-3; D possibly matches TRBD1 or TRBD2 (6 bases each). The CDR3 is 14 amino acids. V lost 1 base and J 6 bases, leaving 11 bases between the germline ends. CDR1 and CDR2 (germline): LNHNV, YYDKDF (reference sequence). The CDR3 DNA sequence: TGTGCCACCAGCAGAGCTACGGGGGCGGATACGCAGTATTTT. Translated: CATSRATGADTQYF.

A single count supports this clone. The chain couples TRBV7-9 to TRBJ2-7; a possible D gene is TRBD1 (6 bases). Deletions cut 3 bases from V and 2 bases from J, with 11 bases between. This CDR3 region has 14 residues. The germline V gene has CDR1 SEHNR and CDR2 FQNEAQ (reference sequence). CDR3 in amino acids: CASSFPGQPYEQYF. As DNA, the CDR3 is TGTGCCAGCAGCTTTCCAGGACAGCCCTACGAGCAGTACTTC.

This clone was found once. The V call is TRBV5-1, the J call TRBJ2-1; 14 bases agree with TRBD2. The germline V gene has CDR1 SGHRS and CDR2 YFSETQ. This CDR3 comprises 15 residues. The V gene end was trimmed by 5 bases and the J gene end by 6 bases; junction bases not matched to a gene: 4. CDR3 residues: CASREGLAGANEQFF. CDR3 nucleotides: TGCGCCAGCAGGGAGGGACTAGCGGGGGCCAATGAGCAGTTCTTC.

The V and J genes are TRBV12-3 or TRBV12-4 and TRBJ1-6; no firm D call. With 5 bases removed from V and 14 bases from J, the gap between germline ends came to 10 bases. This CDR3 has 11 residues. CDR3 loop: CASSRTRTLHF. CDR3 nucleotides: TGTGCCAGCAGTCGAACTCGGACCCTCCACTTT.

The rearrangement links TRBV19 to TRBJ2-2; D perhaps matches TRBD1 (7 bases). Trimming left V 3 bases short and J 3 bases short, with 11 bases between. Germline V gives CDR1 LNHDA, CDR2 SQIVND (reference sequence). The CDR3 is made up of 15 amino acids. CDR3: CASSMGGQYTGELFF. The DNA of the CDR3 is TGTGCCAGTAGTATGGGGGGACAGTACACCGGGGAGCTGTTTTTT.

V gene TRBV18 combines with J gene TRBJ1-5; possibly TRBD1 for D (6 bases). The V end was cut by 6 bases, the J end by 6 bases, with 12 bases between. Germline V gene data show CDR1 as KGHSH and CDR2 as LQKENI. The CDR3 is 13 amino acids. The CDR3 DNA reads TGTGCCAGCTCGTCGGGGGCGGTTCAGCCCCAGCATTTT. Residues: CASSSGAVQPQHF.

The chain recombines TRBV7-2 with TRBJ2-1; 9 nucleotides line up with TRBD2. Trimming at V came to 5 bases and at J to 4 bases, leaving 12 bases not matched to a gene. The CDR3 totals 17 residues. The germline gives CDR1 SGHTA, CDR2 FQGNSA. CDR3 DNA: TGTGCCAGCAGCAACCTTAGCGGGGGACACCAGTACAATGAGCAGTTCTTC. It translates to CASSNLSGGHQYNEQFF.

V usage is TRBV7-9 and J usage is TRBJ2-1; D gene uncertain. Deletions cut 3 bases from V and 4 bases from J, with 10 bases between. This CDR3 has 14 amino acids. Germline values: CDR1 SEHNR, CDR2 FQNEAQ (reference sequence). The CDR3 sequence: CASSFPPAYNEQFF. In DNA, the CDR3 is TGTGCCAGCAGCTTTCCGCCGGCTTACAATGAGCAGTTCTTC.

V gene TRBV25-1 combines with J gene TRBJ1-1; possible D gene TRBD1, 6 bases. Trimming took 2 bases from V and 3 from J, leaving 13 bases between them. Germline loops: CDR1 MGHDK, CDR2 SYGVNS. The length of the CDR3 is 15 residues. CDR3 in amino acids: CASSEDGRGYTEAFF. CDR3 coding DNA: TGTGCCAGCAGTGAAGACGGCAGGGGTTACACTGAAGCTTTCTTT.

This chain links TRBV6-2 or TRBV6-3 with TRBJ2-5; weak D call: TRBD2 (5 bases). The CDR3 length is 15 residues. The ends were cut back, 3 bases at V and 3 bases at J, with 14 bases in the middle. Germline-derived CDR1 and CDR2 are MNHEY and SVGEGT. CDR3 amino acids: CASSYPPRGKETQYF. Written as DNA, the CDR3 is TGTGCCAGCAGTTATCCACCTCGGGGAAAAGAGACCCAGTACTTC.

This CDR3 is CASSVSSGTEGAKYF. CDR3 coding DNA: TGTGCCAGCAGCGTCTCCTCCGGGACCGAGGGCGCGAAGTACTTC. V usage is TRBV11-2 and J usage is TRBJ2-7; possibly TRBD1 or TRBD2 for D (5 bases each). This CDR3 contains 15 residues. V lost 5 bases and J lost 11, with 25 bases in between. CDR1 is SGHAT and CDR2 is FQNNGV in the germline V gene.

This chain connects TRBV12-3 or TRBV12-4 to TRBJ2-1; a weak D match, TRBD1 (6 bases). Trimming removed 3 bases at V and 9 bases at J, with 12 bases between. The CDR3 runs 13 residues. The CDR3 loop is CASSFEPRGEQFF. The CDR3 coding sequence is TGTGCCAGCAGTTTCGAACCCAGGGGTGAGCAGTTCTTC.

The chain combines TRBV4-3 with TRBJ1-2, with D possibly TRBD1 on 5 matching bases. Trimming shortened V by 4 bases and J by 4 bases, and 19 bases separated the two germline ends. CDR1 is LGHNA, CDR2 YSLEER, per germline. The CDR3 has 16 amino acids. The CDR3 region is CASSPRQAAGTYGYTF. The CDR3 nucleotides are TGCGCCAGCAGCCCCCGGCAGGCCGCAGGGACCTATGGCTACACCTTC.

In this sample, this clone turned up once. The V and J genes are TRBV27 and TRBJ1-4; 10 bases line up with TRBD1. V gave up 3 bases and J gave up 7 bases; unmatched junction bases: 2. CDR1 MNHEY and CDR2 SMNVEV come from the germline V gene (reference sequence). The CDR3 covers 14 residues. The CDR3 coding sequence is TGTGCCAGCAGTTTTCGGGACAGGGGTGAAAAACTGTTTTTT. It yields the protein CASSFRDRGEKLFF.

This chain uses TRBV6-1 with TRBJ2-4; D possibly matches TRBD1 or TRBD2 (6 bases each). This CDR3 region has 15 residues. V lost 2 bases and J lost 0, with 8 bases in between. Germline CDR1 and CDR2: MNHNS and SASEGT. The CDR3 coding sequence is TGTGCCAGCAGTGAACCGGGGGCAGCCAAAAACATTCAGTACTTC. Translation: CASSEPGAAKNIQYF.

This clone is labeled medium-sized. This rearrangement joins TRBV14 to TRBJ2-7; TRBD1 matches 8 bases. The germline V gene has CDR1 SGHDN and CDR2 FVKESK. The CDR3 has 12 residues. The junction had 1 base not matched to a gene; V was cut back by 5 bases and J by 4 bases. Here the CDR3 DNA reads TGTGCCAGCAGCGGGACAGGATACGAGCAGTACTTC. It codes for CASSGTGYEQYF.

The V call is TRBV28, the J call TRBJ1-2; D gene uncertain. Germline V lookup: CDR1 MDHEN, CDR2 SYDVKM. The CDR3 runs to 14 residues. Trimming shortened V by 1 base and J by 3 bases, and 9 bases separated the two germline ends. The CDR3 reads CASSLSPPYYGYTF. The CDR3 DNA reads as TGTGCCAGCAGTTTATCTCCCCCCTACTATGGCTACACCTTC.